The T cell receptor (beta chain) under discussion was sequenced for a study of T cell responses to AZD1222 COVID-19 vaccine. TCRdb's copy holds only in-frame clones and misses some; the assay was immunoSEQ multiplex PCR. The data contain 100,000 or so clones, roughly 87% of them singletons. The sequenced sample was peripheral blood, obtained 28 days after the second AZD1222 dose. The clonotype originates from an adult who received the AZD1222 COVID-19 vaccine.

For the CDR3, the DNA is TGTGCCAGCAGCAAAGCCGCAAGACAGGTTTCCTACGAGCAGTACTTC. It is translated as CASSKAARQVSYEQYF. This chain connects TRBV21-1 to TRBJ2-7; the listed D gene, TRBD1, was not tested against the DNA. TRBV21-1 is labeled a pseudogene. CDR3 size: 16 residues.